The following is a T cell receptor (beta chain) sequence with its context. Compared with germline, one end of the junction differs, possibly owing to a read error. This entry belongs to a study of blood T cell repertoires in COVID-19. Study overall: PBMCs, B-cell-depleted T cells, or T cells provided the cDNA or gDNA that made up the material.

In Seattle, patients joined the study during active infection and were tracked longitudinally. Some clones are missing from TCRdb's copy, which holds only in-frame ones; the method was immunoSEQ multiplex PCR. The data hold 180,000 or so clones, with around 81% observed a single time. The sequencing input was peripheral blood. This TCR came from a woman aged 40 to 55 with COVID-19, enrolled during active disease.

CDR3 DNA: TGCAGTGCTAGATACAGTGAGCAGTTCTTC. Protein product: CSARYSEQFF. The rearrangement joins TRBV20-1 to TRBJ2-1, with D uncertain. This CDR3 has 10 residues. Germline lookup yields CDR1 DFQATT and CDR2 SNEGSKA (reference sequence).